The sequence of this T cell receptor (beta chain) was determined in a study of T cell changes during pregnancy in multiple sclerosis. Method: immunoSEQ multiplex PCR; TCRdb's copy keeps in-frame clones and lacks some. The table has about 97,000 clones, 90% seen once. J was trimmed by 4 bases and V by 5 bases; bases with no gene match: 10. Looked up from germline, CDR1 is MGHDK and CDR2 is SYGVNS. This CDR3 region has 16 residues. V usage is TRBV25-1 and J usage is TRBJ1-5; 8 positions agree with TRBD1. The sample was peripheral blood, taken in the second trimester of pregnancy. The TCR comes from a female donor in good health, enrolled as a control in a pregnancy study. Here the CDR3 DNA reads TGTGCCAGCAGTCCGTCGCATCGACAGGGGAATCAGCCCCAGCATTTT. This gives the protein CASSPSHRQGNQPQHF.